These 14 T cell receptor beta chains share one sample of origin, sequenced in a study of T cells in localized non-small cell lung cancer. The protocol was immunoSEQ multiplex PCR, while the TCRdb copy is restricted to in-frame clones and leaves out a portion. Among 60,000 to 75,000 clones listed, 81% were seen once. Sequences were derived from PBMCs, sampled before any cancer treatment. The origin of the receptors is a man aged 40-75 years with stage II lung adenocarcinoma.

This clone is a singleton in its sample. The chain is built from TRBV9 and TRBJ2-3; no reliable D call. V was cut by 5 bases and J by 6 bases, with 19 bases left in between. Germline CDR1 and CDR2: SGDLS and YYNGEE. The CDR3 contains 15 residues. CDR3 nucleotide sequence: TGTGCCAGCAGTCAAAGATATGGGGTTTCGGATACGCAGTATTTT. This encodes CASSQRYGVSDTQYF. Based on the CDR3 plus reference TRBV9 and TRBJ2-3, the full variable domain is DSGVTQTPKHLITATGQRVTLRCSPRSGDLSVYWYQQSLDQGLQFLIQYYNGEERAKGNILERFSAQQFPDLHSELNLSSLELGDSALYFCASSQRYGVSDTQYFGPGTRLTVL.

The J gene is TRBJ2-1, the V gene TRBV10-2; no reliable D call. Germline CDR1 and CDR2: WSHSY and SAAADI. V was trimmed by 5 bases and J by 9 bases, leaving 14 bases between them. The CDR3 is 13 amino acids. CDR3 protein: CASSNTLSTEQFF. The DNA for the CDR3 is TGCGCCAGCAGTAATACCCTCTCGACTGAGCAGTTCTTC.

This clone has only a few counts. The chain employs TRBV7-3 and TRBJ2-1; D is perhaps TRBD1 or TRBD2 (6 bases each). The germline V gene has CDR1 SGHTA and CDR2 FQGTGA. The CDR3 has 16 amino acids. The V and J ends lost 5 bases and 0 bases respectively, with 14 bases between them. CDR3 sequence (DNA): TGTGCCAGCAGCCCGGGGGCCCCGGACTCCTACAATGAGCAGTTCTTC. It codes for CASSPGAPDSYNEQFF.

This clone was recorded once. The chain is built from TRBV4-2 and TRBJ2-2; 9 bases are shared with TRBD2. The V gene end was trimmed by 0 bases and the J gene end by 5 bases; junction bases not matched to a gene: 1. Germline lookup yields CDR1 LGHNA and CDR2 YNFKEQ. The CDR3 extends over 15 amino acids. The CDR3 sequence is CASSQDTSGTGELFF. DNA for the CDR3: TGTGCCAGCAGCCAAGATACTAGCGGGACCGGGGAGCTGTTTTTT.

The rearrangement uses TRBV9 and TRBJ2-1; TRBD2 might be the D (7 bases). V was trimmed by 0 bases and J by 3 bases, leaving 16 bases between them. CDR3 length equals 17 residues. Germline loops: CDR1 SGDLS, CDR2 YYNGEE. The CDR3 is CASSVGGGDFIYNEQFF. CDR3 nucleotides: TGTGCCAGCAGCGTAGGAGGGGGGGACTTCATCTACAATGAGCAGTTCTTC.

This chain connects TRBV15 to TRBJ1-2, with 7 bases lining up with TRBD1. Germline CDR1 LNHNV, CDR2 YYDKDF (reference sequence). V trimming: 0 bases; J trimming: 7 bases; junction bases outside the gene matches: 5. The CDR3 runs to 14 residues. As DNA, the CDR3 is TGTGCCACCAGCAGAGATAGGTCAGGGGGTGGCTACACCTTC. This translates into CATSRDRSGGGYTF.

This clone appeared a few times. The CDR3 is CASSQELGSYQETQYF. The CDR3 DNA follows: TGTGCCAGCAGCCAAGAGCTGGGTTCGTACCAAGAGACCCAGTACTTC. The chain combines TRBV14 with TRBJ2-5; D remains ambiguous. V was clipped by 0 bases and J by 0 bases, with 11 bases between them. The CDR3 has 16 residues. Germline V gene data show CDR1 as SGHDN and CDR2 as FVKESK.

The chain couples TRBV29-1 to TRBJ2-2; the D call may be TRBD1 or TRBD2 (5 bases each). The germline gives CDR1 SQVTM, CDR2 ANQGSEA. The CDR3 has 14 residues. V was shortened by 4 bases and J by 6 bases, with 15 bases between the two germline ends. The CDR3 sequence is CSVVTGGSAGELFF. Here the CDR3 DNA reads TGCAGCGTTGTAACAGGAGGATCGGCCGGGGAGCTGTTTTTT.

This chain joins TRBV7-2 and TRBJ2-3, with 8 bases aligning to TRBD2. This CDR3 contains 16 residues. Germline V CDR1 and CDR2: SGHTA, FQGNSA. Trimming at V came to 1 base and at J to 0 bases, leaving 3 bases not matched to a gene. The CDR3 sequence is CASSLVSGGSTDTQYF. Written as DNA, the CDR3 is TGTGCCAGCAGCTTAGTCAGCGGGGGTAGCACAGATACGCAGTATTTT.

In its sample, this clone was seen once. The rearrangement uses TRBV18 and TRBJ2-1, with 8 bases lining up with TRBD1. CDR3 length equals 17 residues. The germline gives CDR1 KGHSH, CDR2 LQKENI. The J segment lost 7 bases and the V segment lost 0 bases, leaving 11 bases of the junction unmatched. The CDR3 here is CASSPPSGRQGWNEQFF. For the CDR3, the DNA is TGTGCCAGCTCACCACCGTCAGGGAGACAGGGGTGGAATGAGCAGTTCTTC.

The rearrangement joins TRBV29-1 to TRBJ2-6, with TRBD1 matching over 7 bases. CDR3 size: 15 residues. The junction had 4 bases not matched to a gene; V was cut back by 4 bases and J by 1 base. CDR1 and CDR2 (germline): SQVTM, ANQGSEA. The CDR3 sequence is CSVAGRGSGANVLTF. The CDR3 DNA reads TGCAGCGTTGCCGGCAGGGGGTCTGGGGCCAACGTCCTGACTTTC.

This chain joins TRBV27 and TRBJ2-7; D unresolved. V dropped 0 bases and J dropped 2 bases, with 17 bases sitting between them. Per germline, CDR1 MNHEY and CDR2 SMNVEV (reference sequence). CDR3 size: 17 residues. The CDR3 sequence: CASSLSGFWRTAYEQYF. CDR3 nucleotides: TGTGCCAGCAGTTTATCGGGTTTTTGGAGAACAGCCTACGAGCAGTACTTC.

This clone was seen just once. The J gene is TRBJ2-2, the V gene TRBV10-1; possibly TRBD1 for D (5 bases). Germline V gene sequence: CDR1 WNHNN, CDR2 SYGVQD (reference sequence). Deletions cut 0 bases from V and 6 bases from J, with 14 bases between. There are 16 residues in the CDR3. CDR3 protein: CASSESNRLPAGELFF. CDR3 coding DNA: TGCGCCAGCAGTGAGTCGAACAGGCTGCCCGCCGGGGAGCTGTTTTTT.

CDR3 coding DNA: TGCGCCAGCAGCCAAGAAGTAGCGAACACCGGGGAGCTGTTTTTT. Encoded protein: CASSQEVANTGELFF. The chain recombines TRBV4-3 with TRBJ2-2; D unclear. The V and J ends lost 0 bases and 0 bases respectively, with 5 bases between them. This CDR3 contains 15 residues. Germline V CDR1 and CDR2: LGHNA, YSLEER.